The 5 T cell receptor beta chains listed next were all sequenced from one sample in a study of CD8 T cells in Susac syndrome (dated by TCRdb to the late 2010s). Libraries were prepared through the immunoSEQ multiplex PCR assay. RNA was extracted using the RNeasy kit, and roughly 0.5 to 1 ug of the RNA was reverse transcribed with random hexamers. TCRdb cleaned the public reads at Q25 with fastp, built clones with MiXCR and kept in-frame beta chains. Entries that share a CDR3 protein sequence are merged under the most common genes and DNA. The sample data list 90,000 to 110,000 distinct CDR3 sequences, and roughly 96% of these were observed just once. 0.075% to 0.1% of the sample rests with the top ten. Sequenced material: CD4+ T cells from PBMCs. These receptors all come from a human donor in good health.

The chain links TRBV20-1 to TRBJ2-1; TRBD2 matches at 8 bases. The CDR3 runs 15 residues. Germline V CDR1 and CDR2: DFQATT, SNEGSKA (reference sequence). V shed 5 bases and J 5 bases; nucleotides not matched to a gene: 11. Written as DNA, the CDR3 is TGCAGTGCTCGATTCCCTAGCGGGCGCGACAATGAGCAGTTCTTC. Protein product: CSARFPSGRDNEQFF.

Notes on this clonotype: Mismatch with germline at one junction end may stem from a read error. The V call is TRBV7-7, the J call TRBJ2-5; possibly TRBD1 or TRBD2 for D (5 bases each). Germline V gene sequence: CDR1 SSHAT, CDR2 FNYEAQ (reference sequence). The CDR3 is 17 residues long. CDR3 in DNA: TGTGCTAGCAGCCCAAAACCCAAGGGACCCAAGGAAGAGACCCAGTACTTC. Translated: CASSPKPKGPKEETQYF. Variable domain in full (rest from reference TRBV7-7 and TRBJ2-5): GAGVSQSPRYKVTKRGQDVTLRCDPISSHATLYWYQQALGQGPEFLTYFNYEAQPDKSGLPSDRFSAERPEGSISTLTIQRTEQRDSAMYRCASSPKPKGPKEETQYFGPGTRLLVL.

The V and J genes are TRBV3-1 and TRBJ2-7, with a possible D match to TRBD1 (6 bases). This CDR3 is built from 16 residues. Trimming took off 0 bases at V and 5 bases at J, with 17 bases between the two ends. Germline CDR1 reads LGHDT; CDR2 reads YNNKEL (reference sequence). As DNA, the CDR3 is TGTGCCAGCAGCCAAGATGTTAAGCCAGGGGTCCACGAGCAGTACTTC. Its translation: CASSQDVKPGVHEQYF.

The rearrangement joins TRBV13 to TRBJ2-1, with 8 nucleotides matching TRBD1. The CDR3 covers 16 residues. Unmatched junction bases numbered 5, after V lost 4 bases and J lost 0 bases. Germline CDR1 is PRHDT and CDR2 is FYEKMQ (reference sequence). The CDR3 sequence is CASSSTGGSSYNEQFF. In DNA form, the CDR3 reads TGTGCCAGCAGCTCTACAGGGGGGAGCTCCTACAATGAGCAGTTCTTC.

The gene calls are TRBV28 and TRBJ2-2; D is unresolved. Germline-derived CDR1 and CDR2 are MDHEN and SYDVKM. The germline V and J ends were trimmed by 3 bases and 5 bases, with 7 bases remaining between them. The CDR3 covers 13 residues. CDR3 in amino acids: CASSFDVTGELFF. The CDR3 region has the DNA TGTGCCAGCAGTTTCGACGTAACCGGGGAGCTGTTTTTT.